The 27 T cell receptor beta chains below come from one sample, sequenced in a study of early stage breast cancer tumors. Method: immunoSEQ multiplex PCR; TCRdb's copy keeps in-frame clones and lacks some. Among tens of thousands of clones listed, 65% to 75% were seen once. Input material: blood. These receptors all come from a person aged 45 to 59 with breast cancer.

The chain has TRBV7-2 and TRBJ1-4; D may be TRBD1 (5 bases). This CDR3 contains 14 residues. Trimming removed 5 bases from V and 5 bases from J, with 12 bases in between. Germline CDR1 SGHTA, CDR2 FQGNSA. In DNA, the CDR3 is TGTGCCAGCAGCCCGGGTGGGGCGAATGAAAAACTGTTTTTT. Encoded protein: CASSPGGANEKLFF. Together with reference TRBV7-2 and TRBJ1-4, the CDR3 gives the full variable domain: GAGVSQSPSNKVTEKGKDVELRCDPISGHTALYWYRQSLGQGLEFLIYFQGNSAPDKSGLPSDRFSAERTGGSVSTLTIQRTQQEDSAVYLCASSPGGANEKLFFGSGTQLSVL.

The chain has TRBV5-1 and TRBJ2-7; D not certain. Per the germline V gene, CDR1 is SGHRS and CDR2 is YFSETQ. The CDR3 sequence is 14 residues long. Trimming left V 0 bases short and J 2 bases short, with 9 bases between. CDR3 sequence reads: CASSLGTPAYEQYF. The CDR3 coding sequence is TGCGCCAGCAGCTTGGGGACCCCAGCCTACGAGCAGTACTTC. Filled out from reference TRBV5-1 and TRBJ2-7, the complete variable domain reads KAGVTQTPRYLIKTRGQQVTLSCSPISGHRSVSWYQQTPGQGLQFLFEYFSETQRNKGNFPGRFSGRQFSNSRSEMNVSTLELGDSALYLCASSLGTPAYEQYFGPGTRLTVT.

The chain carries TRBV19 and TRBJ1-4; 8 nucleotides match TRBD1. This CDR3 spans 15 amino acids. The V and J ends lost 7 bases and 0 bases, in that order; junction bases with no gene match: 4. Germline CDR1 and CDR2: LNHDA and SQIVND (reference sequence). The CDR3 region has the DNA TGTGCCAGTACCCCGACAGGGGCAACTAATGAAAAACTGTTTTTT. It codes for CASTPTGATNEKLFF.

The gene calls are TRBV5-1 and TRBJ2-3, with D possibly matching TRBD2 (7 bases). V was trimmed by 4 bases and J by 2 bases, leaving 11 bases between them. CDR3 length: 14 residues. Germline V gene sequence: CDR1 SGHRS, CDR2 YFSETQ. The DNA of the CDR3 is TGCGCCAGCAGCCCCGGGGGGCCCACAGATACGCAGTATTTT. It translates to CASSPGGPTDTQYF.

The chain recombines TRBV6-6 with TRBJ1-4; unclear D gene. Germline V CDR1 and CDR2: MNHNY, SVGAGI (reference sequence). V was trimmed by 1 base and J by 0 bases, leaving 9 bases between them. This CDR3 has 16 residues. This chain's CDR3 is CASSYFEPATNEKLFF. CDR3 nucleotides: TGTGCCAGCAGTTACTTCGAACCGGCAACTAATGAAAAACTGTTTTTT.

The J gene is TRBJ2-5, the V gene TRBV6-6, with D possibly TRBD1 on 5 matching bases. This CDR3 is built from 14 residues. The V and J ends lost 8 bases and 4 bases respectively, with 17 bases between them. Looked up from germline, CDR1 is MNHNY and CDR2 is SVGAGI (reference sequence). For the CDR3, the DNA is TGTGCCAGCTTAGGTAGTCAGGGAAGAGAGACCCAGTACTTC. The encoded protein is CASLGSQGRETQYF.

This clone has only a few counts. The V call is TRBV4-1, the J call TRBJ1-2, with D perhaps TRBD1 (5 bases). Germline values: CDR1 MGHRA, CDR2 YSYEKL. CDR3 length equals 14 residues. With 1 base removed from V and 5 bases from J, the gap between germline ends came to 11 bases. DNA for the CDR3: TGCGCCAGCAGCCAAGGGGCGACAGCATATGGCTACACCTTC. Translation gives CASSQGATAYGYTF.

The gene calls are TRBV10-1 and TRBJ2-1; D not certain. The CDR3 runs to 13 residues. Germline values: CDR1 WNHNN, CDR2 SYGVQD (reference sequence). The V and J ends lost 4 bases and 9 bases respectively, with 13 bases between them. The CDR3 here is CASSAALVGEQFF. The CDR3 bases are TGCGCCAGCAGTGCGGCGTTGGTGGGTGAGCAGTTCTTC.

The sample holds one count of this clone. The rearrangement uses TRBV5-4 and TRBJ2-7, with D possibly being TRBD1 or TRBD2 (5 bases each). Trimming removed 4 bases at V and 1 base at J, with 15 bases between. The CDR3 has 15 amino acids. Per the germline V gene, CDR1 is SGHNT and CDR2 is YYREEE (reference sequence). In DNA form, the CDR3 reads TGTGCCAGCAGCCCAAGGGACGGATCTTCCTACGAGCAGTACTTC. Translated, it gives CASSPRDGSSYEQYF.

The rearrangement uses TRBV2 and TRBJ2-1; 9 bases map to TRBD2. The CDR3 spans 15 residues. With V trimmed by 7 bases and J by 2 bases, 6 bases remained unmatched. Germline CDR1 SNHLY, CDR2 FYNNEI. CDR3 protein: CASTGAGGPYNEQFF. For the CDR3, the DNA is TGTGCCAGCACTGGGGCGGGAGGGCCCTACAATGAGCAGTTCTTC.

The CDR3 protein is CASSIRLPEQFF. The CDR3, as DNA: TGTGCCAGCAGCATACGACTCCCGGAGCAGTTCTTC. The chain couples TRBV21-1 to TRBJ2-1; the D call TRBD2 from the table was never checked on the DNA. TRBV21-1 is tagged as a pseudogene. The CDR3 consists of 12 residues.

The table lists this clone with a few counts. The chain recombines TRBV6-6 with TRBJ1-2; D remains ambiguous. With 5 bases removed from V and 7 bases from J, the gap between germline ends came to 8 bases. CDR1 MNHNY and CDR2 SVGAGI come from the germline V gene (reference sequence). The CDR3 loop spans 11 amino acids. Here the CDR3 reads CASSTSSGYTF. Here the CDR3 DNA reads TGTGCCAGCAGTACATCCTCTGGCTACACCTTC.

The chain has TRBV5-1 and TRBJ2-1, with 10 bases that match TRBD2. Germline V lookup: CDR1 SGHRS, CDR2 YFSETQ. The length of the CDR3 is 16 residues. V trimming: 5 bases; J trimming: 1 base; junction bases outside the gene matches: 6. The CDR3 region is CASSSSAGGSYNEQFF. The CDR3 DNA reads TGCGCCAGCAGTTCATCAGCGGGAGGGTCCTACAATGAGCAGTTCTTC. Variable domain in full (rest from reference TRBV5-1 and TRBJ2-1): KAGVTQTPRYLIKTRGQQVTLSCSPISGHRSVSWYQQTPGQGLQFLFEYFSETQRNKGNFPGRFSGRQFSNSRSEMNVSTLELGDSALYLCASSSSAGGSYNEQFFGPGTRLTVL.

The chain is built from TRBV9 and TRBJ2-3; tentatively, D is TRBD1 or TRBD2 (5 bases each). Trimming stripped 1 base from V and 0 bases from J, with 6 bases between. The CDR3 is made up of 14 amino acids. Germline V gene data show CDR1 as SGDLS and CDR2 as YYNGEE. The CDR3 DNA reads as TGTGCCAGCAGCGTATGGGACAGCACAGATACGCAGTATTTT. Encoded protein: CASSVWDSTDTQYF.

The chain employs TRBV11-2 and TRBJ1-1; D perhaps matches TRBD1 (5 bases). CDR1 is SGHAT, CDR2 FQNNGV, per germline. Trimming pared 2 bases from V and 0 bases from J, leaving 10 bases between. This CDR3 region has 15 residues. CDR3 region: CASSLSGGLNTEAFF. CDR3 coding DNA: TGTGCCAGCAGCTTATCCGGGGGGTTGAACACTGAAGCTTTCTTT.

The chain is built from TRBV11-2 and TRBJ1-3, with D maybe TRBD1 (5 bases). Trimming stripped 4 bases from V and 2 bases from J, with 9 bases between. CDR1 and CDR2 (germline): SGHAT, FQNNGV. The CDR3 has 14 residues. CDR3 sequence (DNA): TGTGCCAGCAGCTCCGGGACTCCTGGAAACACCATATATTTT. As protein: CASSSGTPGNTIYF.

The V gene is TRBV7-9, the J gene TRBJ1-3; weak D call: TRBD1 (6 bases). Between the trimmed V and J ends, which lost 0 bases and 4 bases, there was a span of 16 bases. CDR1 and CDR2 from the germline V gene are SEHNR and FQNEAQ (reference sequence). This CDR3 region has 17 residues. The CDR3, as DNA: TGTGCCAGCAGCTTAGCGTCGTCAGGGGCGTCCGGAAACACCATATATTTT. This translates into CASSLASSGASGNTIYF.

The gene calls are TRBV11-2 and TRBJ1-1, with 8 bases identical to TRBD1. The CDR3 has 15 residues. J was trimmed by 1 base and V by 0 bases; bases with no gene match: 1. In germline, CDR1 is SGHAT, CDR2 FQNNGV. The CDR3 nucleotides are TGTGCCAGCAGCTTAGACGACAGGGGGAACACTGAAGCTTTCTTT. Residues: CASSLDDRGNTEAFF.

V is TRBV7-2 and J is TRBJ1-2; the D is unclear. CDR1 is SGHTA and CDR2 is FQGNSA in the germline V gene. The CDR3 has 16 residues. The V end was cut by 4 bases, the J end by 3 bases, with 18 bases between. CDR3 residues: CASSSQYEAADYGYTF. The DNA for the CDR3 is TGTGCCAGCAGCTCCCAATATGAAGCCGCGGACTATGGCTACACCTTC.

This clone was detected once. The chain employs TRBV21-1 and TRBJ2-1. TRBV21-1 is a recognized pseudogene. This CDR3 is 13 amino acids long. CDR3 sequence reads: CASPQSSYNEQFF. The CDR3 coding sequence is TGTGCCAGCCCGCAGAGCTCCTACAATGAGCAGTTCTTC.

J is TRBJ2-2 and V is TRBV5-6; 10 bases agree with TRBD1. The germline V gene has CDR1 SGHDT and CDR2 YYEEEE. The CDR3 contains 16 residues. Trimming removed 4 bases from V and 7 bases from J; junction bases left unmatched: 10. DNA of the CDR3: TGTGCCAGCAGCCCCCTCCCGACAGGGGGCATCGGGGAGCTGTTTTTT. As protein: CASSPLPTGGIGELFF.

The rearrangement joins TRBV27 to TRBJ1-5, with unresolved D. Germline V CDR1 and CDR2: MNHEY, SMNVEV (reference sequence). V was pared by 4 bases and J by 6 bases, with 10 bases between. This CDR3 spans 13 amino acids. The DNA of the CDR3 is TGTGCCAGCAGTTACGGGTCGGGTCAGCCCCAGCATTTT. Protein sequence: CASSYGSGQPQHF.

Comments on this clone: At the DNA level, this CDR3 is encoded by other sequences in the same sample as well. The chain carries TRBV19 and TRBJ2-2; 9 bases match TRBD2. The CDR3 length is 15 residues. Trimming cost V 1 base and J 6 bases; bases outside gene matches: 3. Germline CDR1 LNHDA, CDR2 SQIVND (reference sequence). CDR3 residues: CASSIGAGGPGELFF. The DNA for the CDR3 is TGTGCCAGTAGTATAGGGGCGGGAGGGCCCGGGGAGCTGTTTTTT.

The chain combines TRBV4-2 with TRBJ2-7; 12 bases map to TRBD2. Germline lookup yields CDR1 LGHNA and CDR2 YNFKEQ. The CDR3 has 20 amino acids. Trimming removed 1 base from V and 1 base from J; junction bases left unmatched: 14. The CDR3 protein is CASSQGILAGGQSPSYEQYF. The CDR3 nucleotides are TGTGCCAGCAGCCAAGGGATACTAGCGGGAGGCCAAAGCCCTTCCTACGAGCAGTACTTC.

This clone is a singleton in its sample. The V gene is TRBV11-2, the J gene TRBJ2-3; TRBD2 aligns across 11 bases. Germline CDR1 SGHAT, CDR2 FQNNGV. The length of the CDR3 is 14 residues. V was clipped by 4 bases and J by 5 bases; unmatched bases: 2. This CDR3 is CASSSGLAGDTQYF. CDR3 in DNA: TGTGCCAGCAGCTCCGGACTAGCGGGAGATACGCAGTATTTT.

The chain combines TRBV30 with TRBJ1-2, with D possibly TRBD1 on 6 matching bases. V was cut by 3 bases and J by 6 bases, with 17 bases left in between. This CDR3 is built from 14 residues. Germline CDR1 reads GTSNPN; CDR2 reads SVGIG (reference sequence). This CDR3 is CAWSALGGQDGYTF. As DNA, the CDR3 is TGTGCCTGGAGCGCCTTAGGGGGTCAGGATGGCTACACCTTC.

This sequence joins TRBV18 and TRBJ2-5; D is undetermined. The germline CDR1 and CDR2 sequences are KGHSH and LQKENI. This CDR3 is built from 13 residues. Trimming took 3 bases from V and 5 from J, leaving 10 bases between them. CDR3 sequence (DNA): TGTGCCAGCTCACCCCCTACTCGGGAGACCCAGTACTTC. The encoded protein is CASSPPTRETQYF.